Each of the 17 T cell receptor beta chains below was sequenced from the same sample in a study of shared clonotypes between healthy human individuals. Repertoires were generated with immunoSEQ multiplex PCR, while TCRdb's copy carries only in-frame clones and drops some. The sample carries about 2.1 million clones, over 85% recorded once. Naive-designated CD8 cells lacked CD45RO, were positively enriched for CCR7, and omitted terminally differentiated effector memory CD45RA+ cells. The sequenced sample was naive CD8+ T cells from PBMCs. The receptors stem from a young man in good health. Some clones in this sample may be carry-over from other donors' samples.

V usage is TRBV15 and J usage is TRBJ2-7; 7 positions agree with TRBD2. This CDR3 is built from 13 residues. Germline CDR1 is LNHNV and CDR2 is YYDKDF (reference sequence). Germline trimming cut 8 bases from V and 5 bases from J; bases unmatched to any gene: 9. Here the CDR3 DNA reads TGTGCCACCGAGGGAGGGGAAGGAAACGAGCAGTACTTC. Encoded protein: CATEGGEGNEQYF.

The rearrangement uses TRBV10-3 and TRBJ2-1, with TRBD2 matching 7 bases. Germline-derived CDR1 and CDR2 are ENHRY and SYGVKD. V lost 3 bases to trimming and J lost 3 bases; unmatched junction nucleotides: 2. This CDR3 spans 14 amino acids. The CDR3 spells CAISDTSDYNEQFF. The CDR3 bases are TGTGCCATCAGTGACACTAGCGACTACAATGAGCAGTTCTTC.

The chain is built from TRBV28 and TRBJ2-3, with 7 bases lining up with TRBD2. CDR1 is MDHEN, CDR2 SYDVKM, per germline. The V and J ends lost 6 bases and 2 bases, in that order; junction bases with no gene match: 8. The CDR3 loop spans 15 amino acids. CDR3 region: CASRPRGGPTDTQYF. CDR3 nucleotide sequence: TGTGCCAGCAGACCGAGGGGAGGGCCCACAGATACGCAGTATTTT.

V is TRBV28 and J is TRBJ1-2; D gene unclear. This CDR3 is 12 amino acids long. V was cut by 6 bases and J by 7 bases, with 12 bases left in between. Germline CDR1 reads MDHEN; CDR2 reads SYDVKM. The CDR3 region is CASSPFLRGYTF. Here the CDR3 DNA reads TGTGCCAGCAGCCCTTTTCTCCGTGGCTACACCTTC.

The chain joins TRBV19 to TRBJ2-1, with D perhaps matching TRBD1 (5 bases). The germline V and J ends were trimmed by 6 bases and 9 bases, with 15 bases remaining between them. CDR3 length equals 13 residues. From germline, CDR1 is LNHDA and CDR2 SQIVND (reference sequence). The CDR3 DNA reads as TGTGCCAGTAGCCGACAGAATAGGGGTGAGCAGTTCTTC. It yields the protein CASSRQNRGEQFF. Combining the CDR3 with reference TRBV19 and TRBJ2-1 gives the whole variable domain DGGITQSPKYLFRKEGQNVTLSCEQNLNHDAMYWYRQDPGQGLRLIYYSQIVNDFQKGDIAEGYSVSREKKESFPLTVTSAQKNPTAFYLCASSRQNRGEQFFGPGTRLTVL.

The chain links TRBV28 to TRBJ1-1, with 7 bases that match TRBD1. Germline V gene sequence: CDR1 MDHEN, CDR2 SYDVKM. This CDR3 has 13 amino acids. Losses at the gene ends were 9 bases for V and 2 bases for J; bases not matched to a gene: 6. CDR3 sequence: CASGTAKNTEAFF. DNA of the CDR3: TGTGCCAGTGGGACAGCCAAAAACACTGAAGCTTTCTTT.

As DNA, the CDR3 is TGCAGCGTTGTTAAGGACACTGAAGCTTTCTTT. It is translated as CSVVKDTEAFF. The chain has TRBV29-1 and TRBJ1-1; D not resolved. Germline-derived CDR1 and CDR2 are SQVTM and ANQGSEA. The CDR3 loop spans 11 amino acids. The V end lost 4 bases, the J end lost 3 bases, and 6 bases lay between the germline ends. The whole variable domain, filled in from reference TRBV29-1 and TRBJ1-1, reads SAVISQKPSRDICQRGTSLTIQCQVDSQVTMMFWYRQQPGQSLTLIATANQGSEATYESGFVIDKFPISRPNLTFSTLTVSNMSPEDSSIYLCSVVKDTEAFFGQGTRLTVV.

The rearrangement uses TRBV6-1 and TRBJ2-5; 10 bases line up with TRBD2. CDR3 length equals 14 residues. CDR1 MNHNS and CDR2 SASEGT come from the germline V gene. Trimming removed 1 base from V and 5 bases from J; junction bases left unmatched: 1. The CDR3: CASSEGTSGETQYF. CDR3 coding DNA: TGTGCCAGCAGTGAAGGGACTAGCGGCGAGACCCAGTACTTC.

This clone was recorded only once. The chain combines TRBV7-9 with TRBJ2-5; D unresolved. Trimming left V 4 bases short and J 2 bases short, with 11 bases between. CDR1 and CDR2 from the germline V gene are SEHNR and FQNEAQ (reference sequence). The CDR3 length is 14 residues. In DNA, the CDR3 is TGTGCCAGCAGCTATACGACACATCAAGAGACCCAGTACTTC. Translated: CASSYTTHQETQYF.

The chain combines TRBV19 with TRBJ1-1; TRBD1 matches at 7 bases. The trim removed 3 bases at V and 1 base at J, leaving 2 bases unmatched. From germline, CDR1 is LNHDA and CDR2 SQIVND (reference sequence). There are 14 residues in the CDR3. The CDR3 DNA reads as TGTGCCAGTAGTATGGGGACAGCGAACACTGAAGCTTTCTTT. It yields the protein CASSMGTANTEAFF. The full variable domain, its missing parts supplied by reference TRBV19 and TRBJ1-1, is DGGITQSPKYLFRKEGQNVTLSCEQNLNHDAMYWYRQDPGQGLRLIYYSQIVNDFQKGDIAEGYSVSREKKESFPLTVTSAQKNPTAFYLCASSMGTANTEAFFGQGTRLTVV.

This chain links TRBV29-1 with TRBJ2-3, with 8 bases identical to TRBD2. Trimming removed 3 bases from V and 4 bases from J; junction bases left unmatched: 3. This CDR3 is built from 13 residues. From germline, CDR1 is SQVTM and CDR2 ANQGSEA. CDR3 sequence: CSVDGGAADTQYF. The DNA of the CDR3 is TGCAGCGTTGACGGGGGGGCCGCAGATACGCAGTATTTT.

Comment on this clone: Additional DNA sequences in this sample encode the identical CDR3. The V gene is TRBV28, the J gene TRBJ2-1; tentatively, D is TRBD2 (6 bases). The CDR3 spans 14 residues. Trimming shortened V by 4 bases and J by 1 base, and 8 bases separated the two germline ends. CDR1 and CDR2 (germline): MDHEN, SYDVKM. Written as DNA, the CDR3 is TGTGCCAGCAGTTCCGGGACTTCCTACAATGAGCAGTTCTTC. Its translation is CASSSGTSYNEQFF.

This chain joins TRBV5-3 and TRBJ2-7; D possibly corresponds to TRBD1 (6 bases). TRBV5-3 is designated an ORF whose function remains uncertain. The V and J ends lost 3 bases and 4 bases respectively, with 20 bases between them. This CDR3 spans 16 amino acids. CDR3 nucleotide sequence: TGTGCCAGAAGCTGCATCCCAGGGGCCCGGCGGTACGAGCAGTACTTC. Translated, it gives CARSCIPGARRYEQYF.

This chain joins TRBV7-9 and TRBJ1-2, with 8 bases aligning to TRBD1. Trimming cost V 3 bases and J 8 bases; bases outside gene matches: 8. The CDR3 totals 14 residues. The germline V gene encodes CDR1 SEHNR and CDR2 FQNEAQ (reference sequence). Here the CDR3 DNA reads TGTGCCAGCAGCTTTGGGACAGGTATGGGCGGCTACACCTTC. This translates into CASSFGTGMGGYTF.

In this sample, this clone turned up a few times. The chain joins TRBV29-1 to TRBJ1-1, with a possible D match to TRBD1 (6 bases). Germline V CDR1 and CDR2: SQVTM, ANQGSEA. V was pared by 7 bases and J by 7 bases, with 10 bases between. The CDR3 covers 10 residues. CDR3 sequence reads: CSGGAIEAFF. The CDR3 bases are TGCAGCGGGGGGGCGATTGAAGCTTTCTTT.

The chain is built from TRBV28 and TRBJ2-3; D is perhaps TRBD2 (5 bases). The V end lost 2 bases, the J end lost 1 base, and 10 bases lay between the germline ends. The CDR3 sequence is 15 residues long. The V gene's germline CDR1 is MDHEN and CDR2 SYDVKM. The CDR3 coding sequence is TGTGCCAGCAGTTTACTGGAGAGGGGCACAGATACGCAGTATTTT. Encoded protein: CASSLLERGTDTQYF.

The gene calls are TRBV7-2 and TRBJ1-2; the D is unclear. Germline CDR1 reads SGHTA; CDR2 reads FQGNSA. The CDR3 length is 10 residues. Trimming cost V 4 bases and J 7 bases, with 4 bases left between them. The CDR3 is CASSSIGYTF. The CDR3 DNA reads as TGTGCCAGCAGCTCTATTGGCTACACCTTC. Filled out from reference TRBV7-2 and TRBJ1-2, the complete variable domain reads GAGVSQSPSNKVTEKGKDVELRCDPISGHTALYWYRQSLGQGLEFLIYFQGNSAPDKSGLPSDRFSAERTGGSVSTLTIQRTQQEDSAVYLCASSSIGYTFGSGTRLTVV.